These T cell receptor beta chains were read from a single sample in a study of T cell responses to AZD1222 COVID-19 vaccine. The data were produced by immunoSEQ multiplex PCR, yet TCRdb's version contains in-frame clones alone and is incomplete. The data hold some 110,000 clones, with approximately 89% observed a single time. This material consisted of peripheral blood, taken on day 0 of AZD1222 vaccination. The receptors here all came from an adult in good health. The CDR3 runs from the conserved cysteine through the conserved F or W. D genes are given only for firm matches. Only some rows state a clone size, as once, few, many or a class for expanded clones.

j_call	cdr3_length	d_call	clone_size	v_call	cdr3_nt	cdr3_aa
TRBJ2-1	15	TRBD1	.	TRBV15	TGTGCCACCAGCAGGTCGGGACAGGGTGTAGCGGAGCAGTTCTTC	CATSRSGQGVAEQFF
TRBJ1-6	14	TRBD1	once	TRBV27	TGTGCCAGCAGTTTCGACAGGGGCAAGGCACCCCTCCACTTT	CASSFDRGKAPLHF
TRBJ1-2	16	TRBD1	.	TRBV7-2	TGTGCCAGCAGCTTAGGGACAGGGGGCTCCCTCTACGGCTACACCTTC	CASSLGTGGSLYGYTF
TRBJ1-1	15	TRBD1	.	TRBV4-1	TGCGCCAGCAGCCAAAAAAACAGGGGAAAAACTGAAGCTTTCTTT	CASSQKNRGKTEAFF
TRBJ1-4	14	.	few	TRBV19	TGTGCCAGTAGTACTTGGACAGCGAATGAAAAACTGTTTTTT	CASSTWTANEKLFF
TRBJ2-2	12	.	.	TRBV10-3	TGTGCCATCGGCCGTAATCCCGGGGAGCTGTTTTTT	CAIGRNPGELFF
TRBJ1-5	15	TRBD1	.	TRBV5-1	TGCGCCAGCAGCTTGACAGGGGGCCCCAATCAGCCCCAGCATTTT	CASSLTGGPNQPQHF
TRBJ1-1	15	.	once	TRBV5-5	TGTGCCAGCAGCGGAGGGGTGTCCCGCTCCACTGAAGCTTTCTTT	CASSGGVSRSTEAFF
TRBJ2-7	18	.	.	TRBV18	TGTGCCAGCTCACCGGGGGGCAGGATAAGGAGTCCCTCCTACGAGCAGTACTTC	CASSPGGRIRSPSYEQYF
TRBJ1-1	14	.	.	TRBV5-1	TGCGCCAGCAGCTTGGTTCCAGGGAACACTGAAGCTTTCTTT	CASSLVPGNTEAFF
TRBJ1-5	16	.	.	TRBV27	TGTGCCAGCAGAACACAGAGCCGCTATAGCAATCAGCCCCAGCATTTT	CASRTQSRYSNQPQHF
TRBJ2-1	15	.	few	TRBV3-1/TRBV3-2	TGTGCCAGCAGCCAAGATAATTTTAGTGGGAATGAGCAGTTCTTC	CASSQDNFSGNEQFF
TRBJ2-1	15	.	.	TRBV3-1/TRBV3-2	TGTGCCAGCAGCCAAGGTCTGCCCGGGGGTGATGAGCAGTTCTTC	CASSQGLPGGDEQFF
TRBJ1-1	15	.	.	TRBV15	TGTGCCACCAGCCTGGGGGGGCCAGCAGGGTCGGGAGCTTTCTTT	CATSLGGPAGSGAFF
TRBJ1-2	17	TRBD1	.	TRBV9	TGTGCCAGCAGCGATGACCCCGGGCGACAGGGGCGAGGTGGCTACACCTTC	CASSDDPGRQGRGGYTF
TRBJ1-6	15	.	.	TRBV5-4	TGTGCCAGCAGCCGGGGGACTGGAGGTAATTCACCCCTCCACTTT	CASSRGTGGNSPLHF
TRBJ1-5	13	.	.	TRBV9	TGTGCCAGCAGCGTAGCTGGCAATCAGCCCCAGCATTTT	CASSVAGNQPQHF
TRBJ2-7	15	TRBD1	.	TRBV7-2	TGTGCCAGCAGATACACCGGGACAGGGATCTACGAGCAGTACTTC	CASRYTGTGIYEQYF
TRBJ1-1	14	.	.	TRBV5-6	TGTGCCAGCAGCGGAATCTATTCGGGGGCTGAAGCTTTCTTT	CASSGIYSGAEAFF
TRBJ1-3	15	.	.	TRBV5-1	TGCGCCAGCAGCTTGGATCAGGGGCAGGGAAACACCATATATTTT	CASSLDQGQGNTIYF
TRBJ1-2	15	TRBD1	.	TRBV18	TGTGCCAGCTCACTTCAAGGACAGGCCCGTTATGGCTACACCTTC	CASSLQGQARYGYTF
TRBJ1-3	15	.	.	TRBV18	TGTGCCAGCTCACCATTCTCAGGGCTCGGAAACACCATATATTTT	CASSPFSGLGNTIYF
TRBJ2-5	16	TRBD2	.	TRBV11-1	TGTGCCAGCAGCATCGGGACTAGCGGGGGTGTGGAGACCCAGTACTTC	CASSIGTSGGVETQYF
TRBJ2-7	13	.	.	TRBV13	TGTGCCAGCAGCCTGGGACCCACCTACGAGCAGTACTTC	CASSLGPTYEQYF
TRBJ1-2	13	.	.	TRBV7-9	TGTGCCGGGGATGGATCCTCCGCTGGGGGCTACACCTTC	CAGDGSSAGGYTF
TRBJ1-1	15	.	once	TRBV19	TGTGCCAGTAGTTCCCTGACAGGAAGAGGCACTGAAGCTTTCTTT	CASSSLTGRGTEAFF
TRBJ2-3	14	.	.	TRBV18	TGTGCCAGCTCCCCATATGGGACCAGTGATACGCAGTATTTT	CASSPYGTSDTQYF
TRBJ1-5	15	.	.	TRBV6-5	TGTGCCAGCAGTTACTCTCGGCAGGGGAGTCAGCCCCAGCATTTT	CASSYSRQGSQPQHF
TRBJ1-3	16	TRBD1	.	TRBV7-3	TGTGCCAGCAGCTCTGTCGGGACAGGGGGAGGCAACACCATATATTTT	CASSSVGTGGGNTIYF
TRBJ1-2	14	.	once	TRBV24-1	TGTGCCACTTCCCGGGACACAACTAACTATGGCTACACCTTC	CATSRDTTNYGYTF
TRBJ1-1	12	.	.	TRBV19	TGTGCCAGTAGTATAAGGGACACTGAAGCTTTCTTT	CASSIRDTEAFF